A single sample is the source of the 3 T cell receptor beta chains below, sequenced in a study of vaccination effects on CD4 cells after COVID-19 (dated by TCRdb to 2021 to 2024). The protocol used for the library was the immunoSEQ multiplex PCR assay. This is the immuneACCESS table as TCRdb keeps it, with only in-frame sequences that have V and J called. A part of the clones is gone; compared with another copy, unresolved V genes explain less than half, and the rest is unexplained. Within this sample are tens of thousands of clones, with more than 65% of them counted one time only. The ten largest clones take up approximately 21% of the sample. The antigens for these receptors are not known. To identify antigen-specific CD4+ T cell clonotypes by their expansion, the ViraFEST assay first stimulated PBMC with viral peptide pools and then applied TCR sequencing. After approximately 11 days of culture, CD4+ T cells were isolated with the EasySep CD4+ T cell isolation kit. The absence of prior SARS-CoV-2 infection in healthy vaccine recipients was confirmed by negative nucleocapsid antibodies before and after vaccination.

This specimen consisted of CD4+ T cells from PBMCs cultured with HCoV-NL63 spike peptides, obtained before COVID-19 vaccination. The cell subset or site label, as the study defines it: HCoV-NL63 spike overlapping peptide pool stimulation. The receptor source for this set is a human donor who received a COVID-19 vaccine.

This clone occurred a few times. The J gene is TRBJ2-1, the V gene TRBV3-1 (or the pseudogene TRBV3-2); D call uncertain. The CDR3 sequence is 13 residues long. The germline V and J ends were trimmed by 1 base and 6 bases, with 7 bases remaining between them. In germline, CDR1 is LGHDT, CDR2 YNNKEL (reference sequence). The CDR3 DNA reads as TGTGCCAGCAGCCAAGCGGGTATCAATGAGCAGTTCTTC. The encoded protein is CASSQAGINEQFF.

The rearrangement links TRBV6-6 to TRBJ1-1; 10 bases agree with TRBD1. Looked up from germline, CDR1 is MNHNY and CDR2 is SVGAGI (reference sequence). This CDR3 spans 16 amino acids. With 2 bases clipped from V and 1 base from J, the junction kept 4 bases outside the gene matches. The DNA for the CDR3 is TGTGCCAGCAGTTACCCGACAGGGGGCGAGAACACTGAAGCTTTCTTT. This codes for CASSYPTGGENTEAFF.

The chain combines TRBV11-2 with TRBJ2-2; D may be TRBD1 (6 bases). Trimming removed 1 base at V and 7 bases at J, with 16 bases between. Germline lookup yields CDR1 SGHAT and CDR2 FQNNGV. The CDR3 is 16 residues long. The CDR3: CASSLGASGAVGELFF. The DNA for the CDR3 is TGTGCCAGCAGCTTAGGGGCGTCAGGGGCGGTCGGGGAGCTGTTTTTT.